One T cell receptor (beta chain) is described in this entry. This sample was included in a study of blood T cell repertoires in COVID-19. Background on the study: The origin of the acute and convalescent COVID-19 samples was the United States, Italy and Spain. Sample material is recorded as cDNA or gDNA derived from T cells, B-cell-depleted T cells, or PBMCs.

In germline, CDR1 is SGHKS, CDR2 YYEKEE (reference sequence). The CDR3 has 15 residues. The trim removed 4 bases at V and 8 bases at J, leaving 12 bases unmatched. Original methodology: It was from reference gene primer amplification that nucleated cell counts were estimated. Some clones are missing from TCRdb's copy, which holds only in-frame ones; the method was immunoSEQ multiplex PCR. V and J calls and clone size are given by that table; D and trimming were obtained from the DNA. The sample yields tens of thousands of clones, about 80% seen once. The source material was peripheral blood. This receptor was taken from a man between 65 and 85 years old who had recovered from COVID-19. The chain recombines TRBV5-5 with TRBJ2-1, with 7 positions matching TRBD1. The CDR3 here is CASSRGDRVIDEQFF. The CDR3 region has the DNA TGTGCCAGCAGCCGAGGAGACAGGGTGATCGATGAGCAGTTCTTC. The whole variable domain, remainder taken from reference TRBV5-5 and TRBJ2-1, is DAGVTQSPTHLIKTRGQQVTLRCSPISGHKSVSWYQQVLGQGPQFIFQYYEKEERGRGNFPDRFSARQFPNYSSELNVNALLLGDSALYLCASSRGDRVIDEQFFGPGTRLTVL.